These T cell receptor beta chains were read from a single sample in a study of long-term antiretroviral therapy in people with HIV. Libraries were prepared by immunoSEQ multiplex PCR; TCRdb keeps only in-frame clonotypes and omits some of them. The data contain tens of thousands of clones, nearly 90% of them seen just once; the ten biggest clones take up roughly 13%. Source: unsorted PBMCs, taken 1.1 years after starting antiretroviral therapy. These receptors originate from a man in his late teens or twenties with HIV. Each CDR3 is given with its conserved first and last residue. The order of the fields is V gene, clone size, J gene, D gene, CDR3 protein, CDR3 DNA. A D gene is named only where the DNA matches it firmly. The listing skips clone size in some rows; elsewhere it reads once, few, many or a size class.

>TRBV7-2|NA|TRBJ2-2|NA
CASSVSILGGASAGELFF
TGTGCCAGCAGCGTTAGTATACTTGGGGGGGCCTCAGCCGGGGAGCTGTTTTTT
>TRBV19|NA|TRBJ2-1|NA
CASSIWSTEIVDEQFF
TGTGCCAGTAGTATATGGAGTACCGAAATTGTCGATGAGCAGTTCTTC
>TRBV10-3|NA|TRBJ1-2|TRBD1
CAISYRGDYGYTF
TGTGCCATCAGTTACAGGGGAGACTATGGCTACACCTTC
>TRBV7-8|NA|TRBJ2-1|TRBD1
CASSLSDRDNEQFF
TGTGCCAGCAGCTTATCGGACAGGGATAATGAGCAGTTCTTC
>TRBV13|NA|TRBJ2-7|TRBD2
CASSQRSGRAQEQYF
TGTGCCAGCAGCCAGCGGAGCGGGAGGGCCCAGGAGCAGTACTTC
>TRBV6-5|NA|TRBJ2-1|NA
CASSTTGPVGNEQFF
TGTGCCAGCAGTACCACAGGGCCGGTTGGCAATGAGCAGTTCTTC
>TRBV9|NA|TRBJ2-2|TRBD1
CASSGNRGSTGELFF
TGTGCCAGCAGCGGCAACAGGGGGAGCACCGGGGAGCTGTTTTTT
>TRBV28|once|TRBJ1-2|NA
CASSLGRGNGYTF
TGTGCCAGCAGTTTAGGAAGGGGGAACGGCTACACCTTC
>TRBV28|few|TRBJ2-7|NA
CASSPDSSYEQYF
TGTGCCAGCAGCCCGGACAGCTCCTACGAGCAGTACTTC
>TRBV15|once|TRBJ1-5|NA
CATSRERGWGNQPQHF
TGTGCCACCAGCAGAGAGCGCGGATGGGGTAATCAGCCCCAGCATTTT
>TRBV4-1|NA|TRBJ2-6|NA
CASSRGQLISGANVLTF
TGCGCCAGCAGCCGAGGACAGCTGATCTCTGGGGCCAACGTCCTGACTTTC
>TRBV5-1|NA|TRBJ2-7|TRBD2
CASSLGTSGSYEQYF
TGCGCCAGCAGCTTAGGGACTAGCGGGAGTTACGAGCAGTACTTC
>TRBV5-6|NA|TRBJ1-2|NA
CASSLALGGVFYGYTF
TGTGCCAGCAGCTTGGCCTTAGGGGGAGTGTTCTATGGCTACACCTTC
>TRBV5-6|NA|TRBJ2-1|TRBD2
CASSPLQRGSYNEQFF
TGTGCCAGCAGCCCCCTTCAGCGGGGCTCCTACAATGAGCAGTTCTTC
>TRBV27|NA|TRBJ2-3|NA
CASSSPRTDTQYF
TGTGCCAGCAGTTCGCCCAGAACGGATACGCAGTATTTT
>TRBV13|NA|TRBJ1-6|NA
CASSSTRSSYNSPLHF
TGTGCCAGCAGCTCAACAAGGAGCTCCTATAATTCACCCCTCCACTTT
>TRBV28|NA|TRBJ2-1|NA
CASSREAEQFF
TGTGCCAGCAGTCGAGAGGCTGAGCAGTTCTTC
>TRBV7-9|NA|TRBJ2-1|TRBD2
CASKVSGSPSYNEQFF
TGTGCCAGCAAAGTTAGCGGGAGCCCATCCTACAATGAGCAGTTCTTC
>TRBV15|NA|TRBJ1-1|NA
CATKTSPPDRHTEAFF
TGTGCCACCAAAACGTCCCCCCCCGACAGGCACACTGAAGCTTTCTTT
>TRBV2|NA|TRBJ1-2|NA
CASQNTTGSYGYTF
TGTGCCAGCCAGAATACTACAGGGAGCTATGGCTACACCTTC
>TRBV19|NA|TRBJ1-3|NA
CASSRTQGLGNTIYF
TGTGCCAGTAGTAGAACACAGGGTCTTGGAAACACCATATATTTT
>TRBV7-2|NA|TRBJ2-1|TRBD2
CASSQTSERYNEQFF
TGTGCCAGCAGCCAGACTAGCGAGAGATACAATGAGCAGTTCTTC
>TRBV29-1|NA|TRBJ2-1|NA
CSVEDRDKRYNEQFF
TGCAGCGTTGAGGATCGGGACAAAAGATACAATGAGCAGTTCTTC
>TRBV4-1|few|TRBJ2-7|NA
CASSQGPGNSYEQYF
TGCGCCAGCAGCCAGGGACCGGGGAACTCCTACGAGCAGTACTTC
>TRBV9|NA|TRBJ2-3|TRBD2
CASSESGGADTQYF
TGTGCCAGCAGCGAGAGCGGGGGGGCAGATACGCAGTATTTT
>TRBV10-3|NA|TRBJ1-3|TRBD1
CAISLGTASGNTIYF
TGTGCCATCAGCCTCGGGACAGCCTCTGGAAACACCATATATTTT
>TRBV11-2|NA|TRBJ1-1|NA
CASSLGGETEAFF
TGTGCCAGCAGCTTAGGGGGGGAGACTGAAGCTTTCTTT
>TRBV30|NA|TRBJ1-1|NA
CAWKAWDTEAFF
TGTGCCTGGAAGGCATGGGACACTGAAGCTTTCTTT